One and the same sample provided the 12 T cell receptor beta chains below, sequenced in a study of cytomegalovirus exposure and HLA in healthy donors. 13 Jbeta primers and 60 Vbeta primers were used for the PCR. Assay used: immunoSEQ multiplex PCR; TCRdb lists only in-frame clones, some missing. The profile shows some 90,000 clones, around 80% of them singletons. The sample comprised PBMCs. Receptors were obtained from a man aged 25 to 45 in good health and CMV-seropositive.

This chain links TRBV5-1 with TRBJ1-1; the D is unclear. Between the trimmed V and J ends, which lost 0 bases and 3 bases, there was a span of 6 bases. This CDR3 spans 13 amino acids. CDR1 and CDR2 from the germline V gene are SGHRS and YFSETQ. The CDR3 DNA follows: TGCGCCAGCAGCTTGGTGAGGTACACTGAAGCTTTCTTT. This sequence encodes CASSLVRYTEAFF.

The CDR3 is CASSPGTGNSNEQFF. The CDR3 nucleotides read TGCGCCAGCAGTCCCGGGACAGGGAATAGTAATGAGCAGTTCTTC. The gene calls are TRBV5-1 and TRBJ2-1; the match to TRBD1 covers 9 bases. Trimming cost V 5 bases and J 7 bases; bases outside gene matches: 10. The CDR3 consists of 15 residues. Germline V lookup: CDR1 SGHRS, CDR2 YFSETQ.

This clone was seen only once. The chain couples TRBV7-3 to TRBJ1-1, with TRBD1 matching over 7 bases. The CDR3 contains 13 residues. In germline, CDR1 is SGHTA, CDR2 FQGTGA. V was pared by 1 base and J by 7 bases, with 3 bases of the junction left unmatched. The CDR3, as DNA: TGTGCCAGCAGCTTAATGGGACAGAATGAAGCTTTCTTT. As protein: CASSLMGQNEAFF. The full variable domain, rest sourced from reference TRBV7-3 and TRBJ1-1, is GAGVSQTPSNKVTEKGKYVELRCDPISGHTALYWYRQSLGQGPEFLIYFQGTGAADDSGLPNDRFFAVRPEGSVSTLKIQRTERGDSAVYLCASSLMGQNEAFFGQGTRLTVV.

The chain joins TRBV7-9 to TRBJ2-1, with D unclear. This CDR3 region has 12 residues. Germline lookup yields CDR1 SEHNR and CDR2 FQNEAQ (reference sequence). Trimming cost V 7 bases and J 8 bases, with 12 bases left between them. The CDR3 region is CASTLIRDEQFF. CDR3 sequence (DNA): TGTGCCAGCACCCTTATTCGGGATGAGCAGTTCTTC.

CDR3: CASSHLTGGLGEKLFF. In DNA form, the CDR3 reads TGCGCCAGCAGCCACCTGACAGGGGGCTTAGGGGAAAAACTGTTTTTT. V and J are TRBV4-1 and TRBJ1-4; TRBD1 matches at 10 bases. The CDR3 is made up of 16 amino acids. The V and J ends lost 3 bases and 8 bases, in that order; junction bases with no gene match: 9. CDR1 and CDR2 from the germline V gene are MGHRA and YSYEKL.

This sequence joins TRBV15 and TRBJ1-2; 9 bases are shared with TRBD1. The length of the CDR3 is 14 residues. V dropped 0 bases and J dropped 6; count of bases not matched to a gene: 2. Germline V gives CDR1 LNHNV, CDR2 YYDKDF (reference sequence). CDR3 nucleotide sequence: TGTGCCACCAGCAGAGAAGGGACAGGGCATGGCTACACCTTC. It specifies CATSREGTGHGYTF.

This clone was counted once. The V call is TRBV29-1, the J call TRBJ2-7, with 13 nucleotides matching TRBD2. The V segment lost 5 bases and the J segment 8 bases; nucleotides outside the gene matches: 9. This CDR3 comprises 14 residues. CDR1 is SQVTM, CDR2 ANQGSEA, per germline. The CDR3 coding sequence is TGCAGCGTTACTCTCCTCGGGACTAGCGGGAAGCAGTACTTC. Its protein is CSVTLLGTSGKQYF.

The chain carries TRBV27 and TRBJ2-1, with TRBD2 identical over 8 bases. With 7 bases clipped from V and 0 bases from J, the junction kept 8 bases outside the gene matches. The CDR3 covers 16 residues. The V gene's germline CDR1 is MNHEY and CDR2 SMNVEV (reference sequence). This chain's CDR3 is CASTVGSGSSYNEQFF. For the CDR3, the DNA is TGTGCCAGCACCGTGGGGAGCGGGAGCTCCTACAATGAGCAGTTCTTC.

This chain's CDR3 is CSARFKTQYF. CDR3 DNA: TGCAGTGCTAGATTTAAGACCCAGTACTTC. This chain uses TRBV20-1 with TRBJ2-5; D is ambiguous. Trimming took 2 bases from V and 6 from J, leaving 4 bases between them. This CDR3 region has 10 residues. Germline CDR1 reads DFQATT; CDR2 reads SNEGSKA (reference sequence).

V is TRBV19 and J is TRBJ2-5; 7 nucleotides agree with TRBD1. TRBJ2-7 matches the DNA end more closely, so the J call is doubtful. There are 14 residues in the CDR3. Looked up from germline, CDR1 is LNHDA and CDR2 is SQIVND (reference sequence). The CDR3 region is CASSNGDSSYEQYF. CDR3 bases: TGTGCCAGTAGTAACGGGGACAGCTCCTACGAGCAGTACTTC.

J is TRBJ2-2 and V is TRBV7-9; D is unclear. Germline V gene lookup returns CDR1 SEHNR and CDR2 FQNEAQ (reference sequence). V was trimmed by 9 bases and J by 6 bases, leaving 14 bases between them. The CDR3 is made up of 13 amino acids. As DNA, the CDR3 is TGTGCCAGAGCCTCTACTCATGCCGGGGAGCTGTTTTTT. The encoded protein is CARASTHAGELFF.

The rearrangement joins TRBV6-5 to TRBJ2-5; 8 bases match TRBD1. Germline assignment: CDR1 MNHEY and CDR2 SVGAGI. The CDR3 is 16 amino acids. The V and J ends lost 2 bases and 1 base, in that order; junction bases with no gene match: 6. The CDR3 reads CASSYLGRGLQETQYF. CDR3 DNA: TGTGCCAGCAGTTACCTAGGCAGGGGGCTCCAAGAGACCCAGTACTTC.